This T cell receptor (beta chain) was sequenced in a study of blood T cells in healthy people across ages. A second roughly 6 to 11 cycle PCR used barcoded and J-beta primers. TCRdb reanalysed the 5' RACE reads using MiXCR and keeps one entry per CDR3 protein. The table lists 550,000 to 750,000 distinct CDR3 sequences, around 21% of them singletons. The sequence was obtained from a man aged 65 to 85 in good health. The sample taken for sequencing was blood.

The CDR3 nucleotides are TGCGCCAGCAGCCAAGATTCCGCGCAGGGTGAGCAGTTCTTC. Translated: CASSQDSAQGEQFF. The chain couples TRBV4-1 to TRBJ2-1; TRBD1 is a possible D gene (5 bases). Per the germline V gene, CDR1 is MGHRA and CDR2 is YSYEKL. This CDR3 spans 14 amino acids. The ends were cut back, 0 bases at V and 9 bases at J, with 12 bases in the middle.